One and the same sample provided the 24 T cell receptor beta chains below, sequenced in a study of early T cells in non-severe SARS-CoV-2 infection. TCRdb ran MiXCR on the 5' RACE reads and lists one entry per CDR3 protein. The data hold roughly 36,000 distinct CDR3 sequences, with about 6% observed a single time. The specimen was whole blood. The receptors were sampled from an adult who was a healthcare worker with PCR-confirmed SARS-CoV-2 infection or an uninfected control (not recorded which).

This clonotype was counted many times. The V gene is TRBV3-1, the J gene TRBJ1-1, with D unclear. The germline V gene has CDR1 LGHDT and CDR2 YNNKEL (reference sequence). The germline V and J ends were trimmed by 1 base and 6 bases, with 12 bases remaining between them. The CDR3 sequence is 14 residues long. The DNA for the CDR3 is TGTGCCAGCAGCCAAGGAGGTGGCACCGCTGAAGCTTTCTTT. Its protein is CASSQGGGTAEAFF.

There are many counts of this clonotype. In nucleotides, the CDR3 is TGTGCCAGCAGCTTAGCAGGGGATAAGACTGAAGCTTTCTTT. Protein: CASSLAGDKTEAFF. The chain links TRBV7-2 to TRBJ1-1; tentatively, D is TRBD1 (5 bases). From germline, CDR1 is SGHTA and CDR2 FQGNSA. The CDR3 runs to 14 residues. Between the trimmed V and J ends, which lost 0 bases and 5 bases, there was a span of 10 bases.

This clonotype has a count of ten or more. This rearrangement joins TRBV20-1 to TRBJ2-1; possibly TRBD1 for D (5 bases). Germline V CDR1 and CDR2: DFQATT, SNEGSKA (reference sequence). Trimming pared 3 bases from V and 10 bases from J, leaving 19 bases between. The CDR3 totals 14 residues. In DNA, the CDR3 is TGCAGTGCTAGTAGGGGTAGCCCCGTCGGGGAGCAGTTCTTC. The encoded protein is CSASRGSPVGEQFF.

There are many counts of this clonotype. The V and J genes are TRBV28 and TRBJ2-1, with 7 bases matching TRBD2. Germline trimming cut 5 bases from V and 1 base from J; bases unmatched to any gene: 5. The germline V gene encodes CDR1 MDHEN and CDR2 SYDVKM. The CDR3 runs to 15 residues. CDR3 coding DNA: TGTGCCAGCAGTGATCGGGGGGAGTCCTACAATGAGCAGTTCTTC. Its protein product is CASSDRGESYNEQFF. The complete variable domain, with remaining parts taken from reference TRBV28 and TRBJ2-1, reads DVKVTQSSRYLVKRTGEKVFLECVQDMDHENMFWYRQDPGLGLRLIYFSYDVKMKEKGDIPEGYSVSREKKERFSLILESASTNQTSMYLCASSDRGESYNEQFFGPGTRLTVL.

On this clonotype: A much larger clonotype is one base distant, so this may be a read error. The chain uses TRBV11-2 and TRBJ1-6, with no clear D. Germline-derived CDR1 and CDR2 are SGHAT and FQNNGV. The CDR3 is made up of 14 amino acids. The CDR3 is CATSLTQYNSPLHF. The CDR3 DNA reads as TGTGCCACCAGCCTTACGCAGTATAATTCACCCCTCCACTTT.

This clonotype was found many times. The rearrangement links TRBV5-6 to TRBJ2-1, with 9 nucleotides matching TRBD2. This CDR3 has 16 residues. From germline, CDR1 is SGHDT and CDR2 YYEEEE. The V gene end was trimmed by 4 bases and the J gene end by 8 bases; junction bases not matched to a gene: 13. Here the CDR3 reads CASSPAGGGRVDEQFF. CDR3 nucleotide sequence: TGTGCCAGCAGCCCGGCGGGAGGGGGGAGAGTGGATGAGCAGTTCTTC.

In its sample, this clonotype was seen many times. The chain has TRBV15 and TRBJ1-1; TRBD1 is a possible D gene (6 bases). Germline CDR1 is LNHNV and CDR2 is YYDKDF (reference sequence). Trimming shortened V by 0 bases and J by 10 bases, and 15 bases separated the two germline ends. The CDR3 contains 14 residues. CDR3 bases: TGTGCCACCAGCAGAGATGTTGCGACAGGTACAGCTTTCTTT. It is translated as CATSRDVATGTAFF.

The table lists this clonotype with many counts. The V and J genes are TRBV11-2 and TRBJ1-2; D gene uncertain. Trimming left V 3 bases short and J 8 bases short, with 10 bases between. The germline V gene encodes CDR1 SGHAT and CDR2 FQNNGV. The CDR3 has 12 amino acids. This CDR3 is CASSLEGSGYTF. The CDR3 DNA reads as TGTGCCAGCAGCTTGGAAGGGAGCGGCTACACCTTC.

In its sample, this clonotype was seen many times. The chain is built from TRBV7-2 and TRBJ2-1, with D perhaps given as TRBD1 or TRBD2 (6 bases each). Germline lookup yields CDR1 SGHTA and CDR2 FQGNSA. This CDR3 spans 13 amino acids. Trimming removed 5 bases at V and 7 bases at J, with 12 bases between. In DNA, the CDR3 is TGTGCCAGCAGCCCAAAGGGGGGAAATGAGCAGTTCTTC. It is translated as CASSPKGGNEQFF.

Ten or more counts support this clonotype. This rearrangement joins TRBV10-3 to TRBJ2-6; the D is unclear. This CDR3 has 14 residues. Germline V lookup: CDR1 ENHRY, CDR2 SYGVKD. The germline V and J ends were trimmed by 6 bases and 0 bases, with 6 bases remaining between them. The CDR3 spells CAIRESSGANVLTF. CDR3 in DNA: TGTGCCATCAGGGAGAGCTCTGGGGCCAACGTCCTGACTTTC.

Ten or more counts support this clonotype. The chain is built from TRBV28 and TRBJ2-1; D uncertain. V was shortened by 2 bases and J by 7 bases, with 12 bases between the two germline ends. Germline CDR1 MDHEN, CDR2 SYDVKM. The length of the CDR3 is 14 residues. Here the CDR3 reads CASSLTGLRNEQFF. Written as DNA, the CDR3 is TGTGCCAGCAGTTTAACCGGGCTCCGGAATGAGCAGTTCTTC.

This clonotype occurred a few times. J is TRBJ2-5 and V is TRBV11-2; D unclear. V lost 2 bases and J lost 3, with 1 base in between. This CDR3 spans 11 amino acids. Germline V gene lookup returns CDR1 SGHAT and CDR2 FQNNGV. The CDR3 reads CASSLKETQYF. The CDR3 bases are TGTGCCAGCAGCTTAAAAGAGACCCAGTACTTC.

This clonotype was seen many times. This chain links TRBV4-2 with TRBJ2-2, with 15 bases fitting TRBD2. Germline V gives CDR1 LGHNA, CDR2 YNFKEQ. V was clipped by 3 bases and J by 3 bases; unmatched bases: 2. This CDR3 is built from 17 residues. For the CDR3, the DNA is TGTGCCAGCAGCCACGGGACTAGCGGGGGGTACACCGGGGAGCTGTTTTTT. Protein sequence: CASSHGTSGGYTGELFF.

This clonotype was found many times. The chain links TRBV7-8 to TRBJ2-3; D may be TRBD2 (5 bases). Germline V gene data show CDR1 as SGHVS and CDR2 as FQNEAQ. Trimming took 6 bases from V and 0 from J, leaving 10 bases between them. CDR3 length: 14 amino acids. The CDR3 DNA is TGTGCCAGCAGTCCCGGGGATAGCACAGATACGCAGTATTTT. It yields the protein CASSPGDSTDTQYF.

The sample holds many counts of this clonotype. The chain combines TRBV4-1 with TRBJ2-3, with D perhaps matching TRBD2 (7 bases). Germline lookup yields CDR1 MGHRA and CDR2 YSYEKL. V gave up 1 base and J gave up 4 bases, with 15 bases separating them. The CDR3 sequence is 16 residues long. In DNA, the CDR3 is TGCGCCAGCAGCCAAGGCAGGCAGGGGAGGGCAGATACGCAGTATTTT. Translation: CASSQGRQGRADTQYF.

This clonotype appeared many times. This sequence joins TRBV19 and TRBJ1-2; a possible D gene is TRBD1 (5 bases). Trimming removed 0 bases at V and 6 bases at J, with 17 bases between. The CDR3 runs to 16 residues. Germline CDR1 reads LNHDA; CDR2 reads SQIVND (reference sequence). In DNA, the CDR3 is TGTGCCAGTAGTATAGATCGCTGGCAGGGTAAAGATGGCTACACCTTC. Its translation is CASSIDRWQGKDGYTF.

This clonotype appeared many times. The J gene is TRBJ1-1, the V gene TRBV18; perhaps TRBD1 as D (5 bases). Germline V gene lookup returns CDR1 KGHSH and CDR2 LQKENI. Trimming left V 3 bases short and J 3 bases short, with 11 bases between. The CDR3 totals 14 residues. The CDR3 DNA sequence: TGTGCCAGCTCACCCCCAGGGTATTACACTGAAGCTTTCTTT. Its translation: CASSPPGYYTEAFF.

By share of the sample, this clonotype is medium-sized. The V call is TRBV12-3 or TRBV12-4, the J call TRBJ2-1; TRBD1 agrees at 11 bases. The ends lost 6 bases at V and 12 bases at J; junction bases unmatched: 7. The CDR3 totals 13 residues. CDR3 coding DNA: TGTGCCAGCAGCTCCGGGACAGGGGGACCGCAGTTCTTC. This codes for CASSSGTGGPQFF.

The table lists this clonotype with a few counts. The rearrangement links TRBV29-1 to TRBJ1-1; TRBD1 agrees at 7 bases. The V gene's germline CDR1 is SQVTM and CDR2 ANQGSEA. The CDR3 runs 14 residues. J was trimmed by 4 bases and V by 5 bases; bases with no gene match: 10. The DNA for the CDR3 is TGCAGCGTTCTTGTAGGATCAGGGGGCACTGAAGCTTTCTTT. It is translated as CSVLVGSGGTEAFF.

This clonotype was seen ten or more times. V and J are TRBV6-6 and TRBJ2-2, with TRBD1 matching over 7 bases. Trimming removed 0 bases from V and 2 bases from J; junction bases left unmatched: 6. Germline V CDR1 and CDR2: MNHNY, SVGAGI (reference sequence). The length of the CDR3 is 17 residues. The CDR3 region is CASSYSSDRVNTGELFF. In DNA, the CDR3 is TGTGCCAGCAGTTACTCGAGCGACAGGGTAAACACCGGGGAGCTGTTTTTT.

The sample holds one count of this clonotype. The gene calls are TRBV12-3 or TRBV12-4 and TRBJ2-7, with unresolved D. V gave up 3 bases and J gave up 1 base, with 10 bases separating them. This CDR3 region has 14 residues. This CDR3 reads CASSFGEESYEQYF. As DNA, the CDR3 is TGTGCCAGCAGTTTCGGCGAGGAGTCCTACGAGCAGTACTTC.

This clonotype has a count of ten or more. The chain employs TRBV7-2 and TRBJ2-2; the match to TRBD2 covers 7 bases. From germline, CDR1 is SGHTA and CDR2 FQGNSA. The length of the CDR3 is 16 residues. Unmatched junction bases numbered 15, after V lost 5 bases and J lost 9 bases. The CDR3 DNA reads as TGTGCCAGCAGCCCCTCCTCCTCAGCGGGGATGAGGGAGCTGTTTTTT. Translated: CASSPSSSAGMRELFF. Full variable domain (remainder filled in from reference TRBV7-2 and TRBJ2-2): GAGVSQSPSNKVTEKGKDVELRCDPISGHTALYWYRQSLGQGLEFLIYFQGNSAPDKSGLPSDRFSAERTGGSVSTLTIQRTQQEDSAVYLCASSPSSSAGMRELFFGEGSRLTVL.

In this sample, this clonotype turned up a few times. The chain has TRBV6-5 and TRBJ1-6; the match to TRBD1 covers 7 bases. The trim removed 2 bases at V and 8 bases at J, leaving 12 bases unmatched. Germline CDR1 is MNHEY and CDR2 is SVGAGI. The CDR3 loop spans 17 amino acids. This CDR3 is CASSYGKGAGLDSPLHF. The CDR3 region has the DNA TGTGCCAGCAGTTACGGGAAGGGGGCAGGGTTGGATTCACCCCTCCACTTT.

This clonotype was recorded a few times. The rearrangement links TRBV5-1 to TRBJ2-1; D unresolved. The germline gives CDR1 SGHRS, CDR2 YFSETQ. The CDR3 totals 13 residues. The V end lost 4 bases, the J end lost 8 bases, and 13 bases lay between the germline ends. CDR3: CASSHTPFDEQFF. The DNA of the CDR3 is TGCGCCAGCAGCCATACACCCTTTGATGAGCAGTTCTTC. Together with reference TRBV5-1 and TRBJ2-1, the CDR3 gives the full variable domain: KAGVTQTPRYLIKTRGQQVTLSCSPISGHRSVSWYQQTPGQGLQFLFEYFSETQRNKGNFPGRFSGRQFSNSRSEMNVSTLELGDSALYLCASSHTPFDEQFFGPGTRLTVL.